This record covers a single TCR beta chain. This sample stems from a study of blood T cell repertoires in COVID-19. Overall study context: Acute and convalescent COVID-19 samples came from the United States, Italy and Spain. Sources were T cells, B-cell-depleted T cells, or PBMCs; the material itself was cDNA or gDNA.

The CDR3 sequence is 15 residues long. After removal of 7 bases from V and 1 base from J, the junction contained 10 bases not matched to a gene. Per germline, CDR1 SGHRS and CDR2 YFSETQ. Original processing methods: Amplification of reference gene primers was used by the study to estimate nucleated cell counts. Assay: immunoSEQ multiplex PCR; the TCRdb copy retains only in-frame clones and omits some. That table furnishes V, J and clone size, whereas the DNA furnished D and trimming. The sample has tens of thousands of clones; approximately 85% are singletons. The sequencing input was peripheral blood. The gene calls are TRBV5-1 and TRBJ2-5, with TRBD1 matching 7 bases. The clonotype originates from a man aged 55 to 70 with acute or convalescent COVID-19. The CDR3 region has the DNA TGCGCCAGCTATCCCACAGGGGCCAGCCAAGAGACCCAGTACTTC. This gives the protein CASYPTGASQETQYF.